This TCR beta chain was retrieved from a study of CD8 T cells in ankylosing spondylitis. CDR3 length: 15 amino acids. Trimming shortened V by 2 bases and J by 0 bases, and 11 bases separated the two germline ends. Germline-derived CDR1 and CDR2 are DFQATT and SNEGSKA (reference sequence). Details on this clonotype: What it binds is unknown.

In TCRdb, the 5' RACE reads were re-called with MiXCR into one record per CDR3 protein. The sample shows over 600,000 distinct CDR3 sequences, under 20% of them seen only once. General study points: There was a TCR beta motif, made of several highly homologous variants, that appeared characteristic of ankylosing spondylitis blood.

Material: blood, either unsorted or a sorted T cell fraction (not recorded which). The origin of this receptor is a male donor with ankylosing spondylitis. This sequence joins TRBV20-1 and TRBJ1-3, with a weak D call TRBD1 (5 bases). In nucleotides, the CDR3 is TGCAGTGCTAGACTCAGGGATAGCTCTGGAAACACCATATATTTT. It is translated as CSARLRDSSGNTIYF.